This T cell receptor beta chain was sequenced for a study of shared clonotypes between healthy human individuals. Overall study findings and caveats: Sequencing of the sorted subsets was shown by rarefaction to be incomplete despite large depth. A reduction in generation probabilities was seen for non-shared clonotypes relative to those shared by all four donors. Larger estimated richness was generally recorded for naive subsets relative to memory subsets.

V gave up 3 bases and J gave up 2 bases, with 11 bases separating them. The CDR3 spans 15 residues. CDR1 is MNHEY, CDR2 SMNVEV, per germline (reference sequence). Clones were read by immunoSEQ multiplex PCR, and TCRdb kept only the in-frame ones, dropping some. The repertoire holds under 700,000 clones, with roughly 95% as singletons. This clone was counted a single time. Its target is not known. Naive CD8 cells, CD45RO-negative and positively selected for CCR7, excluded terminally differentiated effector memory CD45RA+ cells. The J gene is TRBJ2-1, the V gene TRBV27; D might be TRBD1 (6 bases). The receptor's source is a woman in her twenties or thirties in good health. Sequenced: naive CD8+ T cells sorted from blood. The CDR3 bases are TGTGCCAGCAGTTTCGATAGGGGGACCTACAATGAGCAGTTCTTC. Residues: CASSFDRGTYNEQFF.